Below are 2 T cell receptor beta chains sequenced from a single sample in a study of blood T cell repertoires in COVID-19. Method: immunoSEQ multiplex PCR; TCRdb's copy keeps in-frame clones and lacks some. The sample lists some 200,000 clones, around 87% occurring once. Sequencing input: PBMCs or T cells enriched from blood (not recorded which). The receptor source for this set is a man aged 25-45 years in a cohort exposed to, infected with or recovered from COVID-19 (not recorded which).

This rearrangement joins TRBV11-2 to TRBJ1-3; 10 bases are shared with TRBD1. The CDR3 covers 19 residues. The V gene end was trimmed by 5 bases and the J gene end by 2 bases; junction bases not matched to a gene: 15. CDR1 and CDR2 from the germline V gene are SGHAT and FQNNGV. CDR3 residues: CASSRSPRDRGLTGNTIYF. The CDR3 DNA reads TGTGCCAGCAGCCGCTCCCCCCGGGACAGGGGATTAACTGGAAACACCATATATTTT. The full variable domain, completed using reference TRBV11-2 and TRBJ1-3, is EAGVAQSPRYKIIEKRQSVAFWCNPISGHATLYWYQQILGQGPKLLIQFQNNGVVDDSQLPKDRFSAERLKGVDSTLKIQPAKLEDSAVYLCASSRSPRDRGLTGNTIYFGEGSWLTVV.

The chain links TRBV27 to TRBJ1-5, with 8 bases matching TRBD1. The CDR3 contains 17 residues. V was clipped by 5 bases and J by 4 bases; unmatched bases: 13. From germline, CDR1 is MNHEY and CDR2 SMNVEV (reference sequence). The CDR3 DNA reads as TGTGCCAGCAGTCCATACTTTCCAGGGGGCACAAATCAGCCCCAGCATTTT. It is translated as CASSPYFPGGTNQPQHF.